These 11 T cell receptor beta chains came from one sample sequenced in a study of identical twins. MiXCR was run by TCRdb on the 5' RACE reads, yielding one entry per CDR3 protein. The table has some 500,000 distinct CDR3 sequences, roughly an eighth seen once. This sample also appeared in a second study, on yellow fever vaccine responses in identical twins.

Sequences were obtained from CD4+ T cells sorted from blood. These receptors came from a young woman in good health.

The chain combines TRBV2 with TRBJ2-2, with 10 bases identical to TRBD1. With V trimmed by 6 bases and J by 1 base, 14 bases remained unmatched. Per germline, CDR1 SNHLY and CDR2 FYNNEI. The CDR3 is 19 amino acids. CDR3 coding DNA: TGTGCCAGCAGAGAATCGCGCGGGACAGGGGTTTTGAACACCGGGGAGCTGTTTTTT. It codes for CASRESRGTGVLNTGELFF.

The CDR3 here is CASSYLPDTQYF. CDR3 DNA: TGTGCCAGCAGTTACTTACCAGATACGCAGTATTTT. The rearrangement uses TRBV6-2 or TRBV6-3 and TRBJ2-3; no firm D call. Germline CDR1 reads MNHEY; CDR2 reads SVGEGT. The CDR3 has 12 amino acids. V was cut by 1 base and J by 4 bases, with 3 bases left in between.

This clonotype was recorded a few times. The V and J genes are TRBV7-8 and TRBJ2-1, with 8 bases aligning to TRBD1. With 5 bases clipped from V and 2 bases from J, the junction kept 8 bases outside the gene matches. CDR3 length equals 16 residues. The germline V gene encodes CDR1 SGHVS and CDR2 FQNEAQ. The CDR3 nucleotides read TGTGCCAGCAGCGCCAGACAGGGGACGGCCTACAATGAGCAGTTCTTC. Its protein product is CASSARQGTAYNEQFF.

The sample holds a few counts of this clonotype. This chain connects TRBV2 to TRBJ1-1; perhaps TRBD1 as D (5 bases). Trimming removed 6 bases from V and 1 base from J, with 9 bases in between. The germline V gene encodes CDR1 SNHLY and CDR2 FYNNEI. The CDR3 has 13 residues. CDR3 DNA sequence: TGTGCCAGCAGGCACGACAGGAACACTGAAGCTTTCTTT. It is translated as CASRHDRNTEAFF.

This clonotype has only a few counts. CDR3 sequence reads: CASSQDGEAGARNEQFF. The DNA of the CDR3 is TGTGCCAGCAGCCAAGATGGAGAAGCGGGAGCTCGTAATGAGCAGTTCTTC. J is TRBJ2-1 and V is TRBV3-1; 8 bases fit TRBD2. With V trimmed by 0 bases and J by 7 bases, 11 bases remained unmatched. This CDR3 has 17 amino acids. CDR1 and CDR2 from the germline V gene are LGHDT and YNNKEL (reference sequence).

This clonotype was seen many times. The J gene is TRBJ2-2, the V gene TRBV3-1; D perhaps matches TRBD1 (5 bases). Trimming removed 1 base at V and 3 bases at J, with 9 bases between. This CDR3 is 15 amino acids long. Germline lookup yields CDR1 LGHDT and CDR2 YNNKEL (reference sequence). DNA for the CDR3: TGTGCCAGCAGCCAAGCTCAGGGATACACCGGGGAGCTGTTTTTT. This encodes CASSQAQGYTGELFF.

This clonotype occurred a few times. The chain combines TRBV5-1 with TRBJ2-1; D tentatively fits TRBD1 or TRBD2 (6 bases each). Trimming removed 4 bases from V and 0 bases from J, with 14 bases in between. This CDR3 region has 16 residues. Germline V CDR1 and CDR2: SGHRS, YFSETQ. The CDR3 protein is CASSPDGGLSYNEQFF. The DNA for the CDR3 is TGCGCCAGCAGCCCGGACGGGGGCCTCTCCTACAATGAGCAGTTCTTC.

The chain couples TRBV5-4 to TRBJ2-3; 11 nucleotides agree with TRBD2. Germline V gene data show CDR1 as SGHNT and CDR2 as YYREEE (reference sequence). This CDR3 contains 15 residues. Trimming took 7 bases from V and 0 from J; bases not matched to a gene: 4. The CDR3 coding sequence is TGTGCCAGCCTTAGCGGGGGGGCTAGCACAGATACGCAGTATTTT. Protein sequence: CASLSGGASTDTQYF.

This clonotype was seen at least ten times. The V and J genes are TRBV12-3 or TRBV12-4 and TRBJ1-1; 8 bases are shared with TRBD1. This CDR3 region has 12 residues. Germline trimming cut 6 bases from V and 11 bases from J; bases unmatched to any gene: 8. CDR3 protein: CASSRTGTGAFF. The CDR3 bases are TGTGCCAGCAGCCGGACAGGGACGGGGGCTTTCTTT.

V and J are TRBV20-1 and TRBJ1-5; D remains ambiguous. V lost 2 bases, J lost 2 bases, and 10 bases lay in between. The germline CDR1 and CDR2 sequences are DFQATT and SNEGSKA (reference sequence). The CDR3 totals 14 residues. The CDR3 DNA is TGCAGTGCTAGATGGGATAATGGCAATCAGCCCCAGCATTTT. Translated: CSARWDNGNQPQHF.

CDR3 nucleotide sequence: TGTGCCAGCAGCTTACCAGAAGACACAGATACGCAGTATTTT. Translation gives CASSLPEDTDTQYF. This rearrangement joins TRBV11-3 to TRBJ2-3; the D is unclear. CDR3 length: 14 amino acids. V lost 2 bases to trimming and J lost 2 bases, with 8 bases between them. CDR1 and CDR2 from the germline V gene are SGHNT and YENEEA.